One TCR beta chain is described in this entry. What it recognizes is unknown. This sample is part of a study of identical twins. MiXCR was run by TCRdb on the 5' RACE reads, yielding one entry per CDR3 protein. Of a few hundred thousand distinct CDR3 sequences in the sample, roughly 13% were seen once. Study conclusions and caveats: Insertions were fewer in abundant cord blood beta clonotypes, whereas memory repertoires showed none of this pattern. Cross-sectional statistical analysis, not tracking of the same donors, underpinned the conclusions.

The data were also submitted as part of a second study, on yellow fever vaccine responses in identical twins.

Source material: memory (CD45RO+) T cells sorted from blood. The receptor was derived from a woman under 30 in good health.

CDR3 nucleotides: TGTGCCAGCAGTGACTCCGGGGCTAGCGCCACAGATACGCAGTATTTT. Its translation: CASSDSGASATDTQYF. The chain couples TRBV6-4 to TRBJ2-3; D may be TRBD2 (6 bases). Germline-derived CDR1 and CDR2 are MRHNA and SNTAGT. The CDR3 totals 16 residues. V was shortened by 0 bases and J by 2 bases, with 12 bases between the two germline ends.